The 2 T cell receptor beta chains reported below all come from one sample, sequenced in a study of a mutant IDH1 vaccine in newly diagnosed glioma. These TCRs' antigens remain unknown. Sample time point: week 11, during vaccination. The vaccine gave 300 ug of a 20-mer mutant IDH1 peptide subcutaneously per dose. Repertoires were generated with immunoSEQ multiplex PCR, while TCRdb's copy carries only in-frame clones and drops some. The table lists under 65,000 clones, 80% of them singletons. Sample: PBMCs, taken from a glioma patient whose treatment included an IDH1 peptide vaccine. All receptors derive from a man aged 45-65 years with glioma.

In DNA, the CDR3 is TGTGCCAGCTCAGCGACAGGGGGGAACACTGAAGCTTTCTTT. It yields the protein CASSATGGNTEAFF. The rearrangement joins TRBV18 to TRBJ1-1; 9 nucleotides agree with TRBD1. With V trimmed by 5 bases and J by 1 base, 2 bases remained unmatched. Germline V gene sequence: CDR1 KGHSH, CDR2 LQKENI. This CDR3 is built from 14 residues.

This clone was seen at least ten times. This rearrangement joins TRBV10-2 to TRBJ1-1, with D maybe TRBD1 (5 bases). The CDR3 is 14 residues long. V lost 6 bases and J 1 base, leaving 12 bases between the germline ends. Per the germline V gene, CDR1 is WSHSY and CDR2 is SAAADI. Here the CDR3 reads CASSKQDTNTEAFF. Written as DNA, the CDR3 is TGCGCCAGCAGCAAACAGGACACGAACACTGAAGCTTTCTTT.